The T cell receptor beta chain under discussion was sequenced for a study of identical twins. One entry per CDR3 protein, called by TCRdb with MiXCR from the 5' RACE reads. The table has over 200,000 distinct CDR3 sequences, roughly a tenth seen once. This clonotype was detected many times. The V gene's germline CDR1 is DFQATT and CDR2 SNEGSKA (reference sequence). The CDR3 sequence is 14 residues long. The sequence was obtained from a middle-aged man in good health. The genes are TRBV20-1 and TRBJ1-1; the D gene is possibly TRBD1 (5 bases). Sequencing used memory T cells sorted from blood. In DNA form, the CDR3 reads TGCAGCACCCTCCAGGGCGGTTTGAACACTGAAGCTTTCTTT. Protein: CSTLQGGLNTEAFF.